The sequence of this T cell receptor beta chain was determined in a study of identical twins listed by TCRdb under 2016. Background for the entire study: To test whether fetal clonotypes persist, this study deep-sequenced TCR alpha and beta repertoires from monozygotic twins, from unrelated adults of various ages, and from cord blood. Replicate twin experiments were performed at different times using different library preparation protocols to rule out contamination. What the authors observed across the whole study: Invariant T cells such as MAIT and iNKT could partly confound zero-insertion analyses, though diverse VJ usage argued against this for most clonotypes. Excess twin sharing in beta out-of-frame sequences was weaker because fewer shared sequences lowered the signal-to-noise ratio. Abundant cord blood beta clonotypes carried fewer insertions; young adult naive repertoires showed a weaker similar trend, while memory repertoires showed none. In monozygotic twins, recombination models systematically underestimated out-of-frame TCR alpha sharing, but the models matched the sharing seen between unrelated individuals. Because the same donors could not be followed over many years, the conclusions relied on cross-sectional statistical analysis. Compared with coincidental sharing between unrelated individuals, out-of-frame TCR alpha sequences shared between twins had an excess of sequences with low generation probability.

Library generation was performed with 5' RACE. The sequencer listed for this sample is Illumina HiSeq 2000. A universal primer binding site was added through template switching, and the final cDNA carried a unique molecular identifier so that TCR cDNA molecules could be counted accurately. Specific primers in the conserved constant-segment region were used to synthesize first-strand cDNA for the TCR alpha and beta chains. To control for contamination, every cDNA library carried two barcodes: a SMART-Mk sample barcode plus Illumina barcodes. Two successive PCR steps introduced TruSeq adapter sequences along with Illumina sample barcodes. The TCR alpha and beta cDNA libraries were sequenced on the Illumina HiSeq platform using custom primers. On the study's bioinformatics: MiGEC was used to process raw reads and extract unique molecular identifiers, and MiXCR was used to find CDR3 positions. Recombination models were inferred per individual with the repgenHMM and IGoR tools using an EM algorithm. The tcR package in R was used for shared clonotype analysis, with sharing normalized by the product of cloneset sizes. To study raw recombination free of thymic and clonal selection effects, out-of-frame nonproductive sequences were analyzed. TCRdb reprocessing: public reads trimmed at Q25 with fastp, clones called with MiXCR, in-frame beta chains kept. Entries that share a CDR3 protein sequence are merged under the most common genes and DNA. For this entry, the V and J calls and clone size follow TCRdb and not the study's own pipeline. The sample records under 800,000 distinct CDR3 sequences, 21% of which are singletons. Clones ranked in the top ten supply about 4.3% of the sample.

This clonotype occurred a few times. Its cognate antigen has yet to be identified. No clone much larger than this one lies a single base away; base qualities are absent. Taken from cysteine to phenylalanine, the CDR3 has 15 residues. Just the 45-base CDR3 DNA is kept, in frame starting at base 1. The junction carries 24 bases between V and J, which are trimmed by 7 bases and 8 bases respectively. Via the germline V gene (reference sequence), CDR1 is DFQATT and CDR2 SNEGSKA. Every donor was a healthy Caucasian. Three pairs of female monozygotic twins, all aged about 18 to 30 years, were included in the twin cohort. Peripheral blood mononuclear cells were the source from which RNA for the TCR libraries was isolated. The data were also submitted as part of a second study, on T cells expressing NK-cell markers. As that second study puts it: Seven to nine donors provided sorted CD3+CD56+NKG2C+, CD3+CD56+NKG2C- and CD3+CD56-NKG2C+ T-cell subsets, whose TCR beta-chain repertoires were profiled. Seven of the eight sequenced donors were HCMV-seropositive and one was HCMV-seronegative. In several experiments an anti-gammadeltaTCR antibody was added to restrict sorting to alphabetaTCR-expressing T cells. In several donors, the dominant CD3+CD56+NKG2C+ clonotypes were found to rank among the top 10 CD8+ clonotypes and to make up about 1.0-8% of CD8+ T cells. Those dominant clonotypes were again the most abundant among CD3+CD56-NKG2C+ cells in a few donors, at about 28.3-60.1%. It remained unclear whether the expanded NKG2C-expressing T cell clones were specific for HCMV antigens. The eight sequenced donors were randomly selected healthy volunteers, three men and five women. HCMV-specific IgG was detected in serum with a commercial ELISA kit to determine HCMV serostatus. For roughly six donors, bulk peripheral blood T-cell repertoires were also sequenced from unsorted PBMC. MIGEC was used to demultiplex reads and group the reads by UMI, and MiTCR was used to assemble and quantify clonotypes. To exclude erroneous sequences, any TCR cDNA sequence not supported by at least two reads was discarded. The tcR package was used for downstream repertoire analysis, and clonotypes were matched across fractions by CDR3 nucleotide sequence plus V segment. Antigen specificity was annotated against VDJdb with VDJmatch, allowing one amino acid substitution in CDR3.

The sequencing sample was made of PBMCs. The rearrangement joined TRBV20-1 to TRBJ2-1; 5 matching bases give a weak D call of TRBD2. This clonotype was obtained from a young woman in good health. CDR3 loop: CSETGMHSTLDEQFF. The sequenced DNA: TGCAGTGAGACGGGAATGCACTCGACGTTGGATGAGCAGTTCTTC.